This T cell receptor beta chain was sequenced for a study of beta chain features in type 1 diabetes. General study points: People with Type 1 diabetes carried modestly yet significantly shorter TCRB CDR3s in all four CD4+ subsets.

This clone was seen only a few times. Antigen: not known. In the same sample, other DNA sequences code for this CDR3. The entirety of the isolated RNA underwent reverse transcription, so expressed TCRB transcripts were sequenced. TCRdb's table, derived via immunoSEQ multiplex PCR, lists solely in-frame clones and lacks some. Among 100,000 to 150,000 clones listed, around a sixth were seen once. The material sequenced was central memory CD4+ T cells from blood. This receptor was taken from a man aged 18 to 30 with type 1 diabetes.

The CDR3 nucleotides read TGCAGCGTTGATGGTGCCAACCAAGAGACCCAGTACTTC. This gives the protein CSVDGANQETQYF. The chain employs TRBV29-1 and TRBJ2-5; D is unresolved. The CDR3 totals 13 residues. The V and J ends lost 3 bases and 0 bases respectively, with 8 bases between them. Per the germline V gene, CDR1 is SQVTM and CDR2 is ANQGSEA.